These T cell receptor beta chains were read from a single sample in a study of early T cells in non-severe SARS-CoV-2 infection. One entry per CDR3 protein, called by TCRdb with MiXCR from the 5' RACE reads. The sample includes about 56,000 distinct CDR3 sequences, under 12% of them seen just once. Sequenced input: whole blood. The source is an adult who was a healthcare worker with PCR-confirmed SARS-CoV-2 infection or an uninfected control (not recorded which). Both conserved end residues are part of each CDR3. Each record gives: V gene, J gene, clone size, D gene, CDR3 protein, CDR3 DNA. D genes are given only for firm matches. A row's size may be missing; if present it is once, few, many or a size class.

TRBV2	TRBJ2-7	-	-	CASRRDSSYEQYF	TGTGCCAGCAGGCGAGACAGCTCCTACGAGCAGTACTTC
TRBV20-1	TRBJ2-5	many	-	CSARPGWETQYF	TGCAGTGCTAGACCAGGGTGGGAGACCCAGTACTTC
TRBV27	TRBJ2-3	-	TRBD2	CASSLRTSGSSTDTQYF	TGTGCCAGCAGTTTGCGGACTAGCGGGAGTAGCACAGATACGCAGTATTTT
TRBV12-3/TRBV12-4	TRBJ2-5	many	-	CASTPVYKTQYF	TGTGCCAGCACCCCAGTGTATAAGACCCAGTACTTC
TRBV20-1	TRBJ2-7	many	-	CSARGGWYEQYF	TGCAGTGCTAGGGGGGGCTGGTACGAGCAGTACTTC
TRBV10-3	TRBJ2-7	many	TRBD2	CAISESPSGYEQYF	TGTGCCATCAGTGAGTCCCCTAGCGGCTACGAGCAGTACTTC
TRBV6-2/TRBV6-3	TRBJ2-1	-	-	CASSYGPSRHEQFF	TGTGCCAGCAGTTACGGTCCTTCTAGGCATGAGCAGTTCTTC
TRBV27	TRBJ2-7	many	TRBD1	CASSFWDRPYEQYF	TGTGCCAGCAGTTTTTGGGACAGGCCCTACGAGCAGTACTTC
TRBV4-1	TRBJ2-3	many	TRBD2	CASSQDGSGSRADTQYF	TGCGCCAGCAGCCAAGATGGCAGCGGGAGCCGGGCAGATACGCAGTATTTT
TRBV7-2	TRBJ2-1	few	-	CASSRPGRDEQFF	TGTGCCAGCAGCCGTCCCGGTCGTGATGAGCAGTTCTTC
TRBV24-1	TRBJ2-4	many	-	CATSDPGQQRDIQYF	TGTGCCACCAGTGATCCAGGACAGCAAAGAGACATTCAGTACTTC
TRBV2	TRBJ2-5	many	-	CASSERSETQYF	TGTGCCAGCAGTGAAAGATCGGAGACCCAGTACTTC
TRBV29-1	TRBJ2-5	few	-	CSGGWTTQETQYF	TGCAGCGGAGGCTGGACAACCCAAGAGACCCAGTACTTC
TRBV2	TRBJ2-7	once	-	CASSVNRLSYEQYF	TGTGCCAGCAGTGTAAACAGGCTTTCCTACGAGCAGTACTTC
TRBV7-9	TRBJ1-1	many	-	CASSLAPEAFF	TGTGCCAGCAGCTTAGCGCCAGAAGCTTTCTTT
TRBV7-2	TRBJ1-2	many	-	CASSLEGGIDYGYTF	TGTGCCAGCAGCTTAGAGGGGGGCATCGACTATGGCTACACCTTC
TRBV3-1	TRBJ2-7	many	TRBD2	CASSQGLAGDEQYF	TGTGCCAGCAGCCAAGGGCTAGCGGGAGACGAGCAGTACTTC
TRBV7-9	TRBJ2-6	many	-	CASSPTRALRGANVLTF	TGTGCCAGCAGCCCTACCCGGGCACTGAGGGGGGCCAACGTCCTGACTTTC
TRBV19	TRBJ2-3	few	-	CASTLDSEATDTQYF	TGTGCCAGTACTCTAGACTCGGAGGCCACAGATACGCAGTATTTT
TRBV20-1	TRBJ2-3	-	-	CSAPAIGTDTQYF	TGCAGTGCCCCCGCTATCGGCACAGATACGCAGTATTTT
TRBV30	TRBJ1-2	-	-	CAWSPTRARGRGYTF	TGTGCCTGGAGTCCTACTCGCGCAAGGGGAAGAGGCTACACCTTC
TRBV6-5	TRBJ1-1	many	-	CASSYWDKDTEAFF	TGTGCCAGCAGTTACTGGGACAAGGACACTGAAGCTTTCTTT
TRBV5-5	TRBJ2-3	-	TRBD2	CASSLAGGSSDTQYF	TGTGCCAGCAGCTTGGCCGGCGGGAGCTCAGATACGCAGTATTTT
TRBV12-3/TRBV12-4	TRBJ2-1	few	-	CASSLVLAFSYNEQFF	TGTGCCAGCAGTTTAGTCCTAGCGTTCTCCTACAATGAGCAGTTCTTC
TRBV20-1	TRBJ2-5	many	-	CSGQPQETQYF	TGCAGTGGACAGCCACAAGAGACCCAGTACTTC
TRBV6-6	TRBJ2-7	few	TRBD1	CASRDRASGEQYF	TGTGCCAGCAGGGACAGGGCCTCTGGCGAGCAGTACTTC
TRBV7-8	TRBJ2-2	-	-	CASSRGTYHEIGELFF	TGTGCCAGCAGCCGCGGGACCTACCATGAGATCGGGGAGCTGTTTTTT
TRBV2	TRBJ1-1	many	TRBD1	CASSQDRDTEAFF	TGTGCCAGCAGTCAGGACAGGGACACTGAAGCTTTCTTT
TRBV29-1	TRBJ2-2	-	-	CSVGGAITGTGELFF	TGCAGCGTTGGAGGGGCGATCACGGGCACCGGGGAGCTGTTTTTT
TRBV11-1	TRBJ2-1	many	TRBD1	CASSQRGTGGAIDEQFF	TGTGCCAGCAGCCAAAGAGGGACAGGGGGCGCGATAGATGAGCAGTTCTTC
TRBV27	TRBJ2-7	-	-	CASSLYVGQSYYEQYF	TGTGCCAGCAGTTTATACGTCGGACAGAGCTACTACGAGCAGTACTTC
TRBV12-3/TRBV12-4	TRBJ1-6	many	-	CASSSDGAASPLHF	TGTGCCAGCAGTTCGGATGGAGCGGCTTCACCCCTCCACTTT
TRBV7-9	TRBJ2-2	many	TRBD2	CASSRLASNTGELFF	TGTGCCAGCAGCCGACTAGCGTCGAACACCGGGGAGCTGTTTTTT
TRBV19	TRBJ2-7	few	-	CASSGTEYEQYF	TGTGCCAGCTCCGGGACGGAGTACGAGCAGTACTTC
TRBV29-1	TRBJ2-2	few	TRBD2	CSVTGTSGGTGELFF	TGCAGCGTTACCGGGACTAGCGGTGGCACCGGGGAGCTGTTTTTT
TRBV29-1	TRBJ1-4	many	-	CSVEGGAIEPDEEKLFF	TGCAGCGTTGAAGGTGGGGCAATCGAACCTGACGAGGAAAAACTGTTTTTT
TRBV18	TRBJ1-1	many	-	CASSMQMNTEAFF	TGTGCCAGCTCAATGCAGATGAACACTGAAGCTTTCTTT
TRBV30	TRBJ2-7	many	-	CAWSKGGLDEQYF	TGTGCCTGGAGTAAAGGGGGTCTGGACGAGCAGTACTTC
TRBV7-9	TRBJ1-2	many	TRBD1	CASSPGDSYGYTF	TGTGCCAGCAGCCCAGGGGACAGCTATGGCTACACCTTC
TRBV5-1	TRBJ2-2	-	-	CASSFTSGGAELFF	TGCGCCAGCAGCTTTACTAGTGGGGGCGCGGAGCTGTTTTTT
TRBV18	TRBJ2-7	-	TRBD2	CASSPLGLAGGRWKKATYEQYF	TGTGCCAGCTCACCACTTGGGCTAGCGGGAGGGCGTTGGAAAAAAGCCACTTACGAGCAGTACTTC
TRBV20-1	TRBJ2-2	many	TRBD2	CSARVGGYIGELFF	TGCAGTGCTAGAGTGGGAGGGTATATCGGGGAGCTGTTTTTT
TRBV6-1	TRBJ2-5	-	TRBD2	CASTLILAAQETQYF	TGTGCCAGCACCTTAATACTAGCGGCACAAGAGACCCAGTACTTC
TRBV11-2	TRBJ2-7	few	-	CASSFNRDSYEQYF	TGTGCCAGCAGCTTCAACAGGGATAGCTACGAGCAGTACTTC
TRBV7-9	TRBJ2-6	many	-	CASSPPGAGANVLTF	TGTGCCAGCAGCCCCCCGGGGGCTGGGGCCAACGTCCTGACTTTC
TRBV9	TRBJ2-1	-	TRBD2	CASSEFSGSSYNEQFF	TGTGCCAGCAGCGAGTTTAGCGGGAGCTCCTACAATGAGCAGTTCTTC
TRBV29-1	TRBJ1-2	many	-	CSVLTGGYGYTF	TGCAGCGTCCTGACAGGCGGGTATGGCTACACCTTC
TRBV7-2	TRBJ2-3	many	TRBD2	CASSQPSGTSGSADTQYF	TGTGCCAGCAGCCAACCCTCCGGGACTAGCGGTTCCGCAGATACGCAGTATTTT
TRBV19	TRBJ1-2	many	-	CASSIMGRRGYTF	TGTGCCAGTAGTATCATGGGAAGAAGGGGCTACACCTTC
TRBV5-6	TRBJ2-1	many	-	CASSLGDDPNEQFF	TGTGCCAGCAGCTTGGGAGACGATCCCAATGAGCAGTTCTTC
TRBV7-8	TRBJ2-1	many	TRBD2	CASSPRGSGEYNEQFF	TGTGCCAGCAGCCCACGAGGTAGCGGGGAGTACAATGAGCAGTTCTTC
TRBV15	TRBJ2-7	many	TRBD2	CATSREGLAGGRQYF	TGTGCCACCAGCAGAGAAGGACTAGCGGGAGGCAGGCAGTACTTC
TRBV6-1	TRBJ2-5	-	TRBD1	CASSEPLDRGRGETQYF	TGTGCCAGCAGTGAACCCCTCGACAGGGGGCGCGGAGAGACCCAGTACTTC